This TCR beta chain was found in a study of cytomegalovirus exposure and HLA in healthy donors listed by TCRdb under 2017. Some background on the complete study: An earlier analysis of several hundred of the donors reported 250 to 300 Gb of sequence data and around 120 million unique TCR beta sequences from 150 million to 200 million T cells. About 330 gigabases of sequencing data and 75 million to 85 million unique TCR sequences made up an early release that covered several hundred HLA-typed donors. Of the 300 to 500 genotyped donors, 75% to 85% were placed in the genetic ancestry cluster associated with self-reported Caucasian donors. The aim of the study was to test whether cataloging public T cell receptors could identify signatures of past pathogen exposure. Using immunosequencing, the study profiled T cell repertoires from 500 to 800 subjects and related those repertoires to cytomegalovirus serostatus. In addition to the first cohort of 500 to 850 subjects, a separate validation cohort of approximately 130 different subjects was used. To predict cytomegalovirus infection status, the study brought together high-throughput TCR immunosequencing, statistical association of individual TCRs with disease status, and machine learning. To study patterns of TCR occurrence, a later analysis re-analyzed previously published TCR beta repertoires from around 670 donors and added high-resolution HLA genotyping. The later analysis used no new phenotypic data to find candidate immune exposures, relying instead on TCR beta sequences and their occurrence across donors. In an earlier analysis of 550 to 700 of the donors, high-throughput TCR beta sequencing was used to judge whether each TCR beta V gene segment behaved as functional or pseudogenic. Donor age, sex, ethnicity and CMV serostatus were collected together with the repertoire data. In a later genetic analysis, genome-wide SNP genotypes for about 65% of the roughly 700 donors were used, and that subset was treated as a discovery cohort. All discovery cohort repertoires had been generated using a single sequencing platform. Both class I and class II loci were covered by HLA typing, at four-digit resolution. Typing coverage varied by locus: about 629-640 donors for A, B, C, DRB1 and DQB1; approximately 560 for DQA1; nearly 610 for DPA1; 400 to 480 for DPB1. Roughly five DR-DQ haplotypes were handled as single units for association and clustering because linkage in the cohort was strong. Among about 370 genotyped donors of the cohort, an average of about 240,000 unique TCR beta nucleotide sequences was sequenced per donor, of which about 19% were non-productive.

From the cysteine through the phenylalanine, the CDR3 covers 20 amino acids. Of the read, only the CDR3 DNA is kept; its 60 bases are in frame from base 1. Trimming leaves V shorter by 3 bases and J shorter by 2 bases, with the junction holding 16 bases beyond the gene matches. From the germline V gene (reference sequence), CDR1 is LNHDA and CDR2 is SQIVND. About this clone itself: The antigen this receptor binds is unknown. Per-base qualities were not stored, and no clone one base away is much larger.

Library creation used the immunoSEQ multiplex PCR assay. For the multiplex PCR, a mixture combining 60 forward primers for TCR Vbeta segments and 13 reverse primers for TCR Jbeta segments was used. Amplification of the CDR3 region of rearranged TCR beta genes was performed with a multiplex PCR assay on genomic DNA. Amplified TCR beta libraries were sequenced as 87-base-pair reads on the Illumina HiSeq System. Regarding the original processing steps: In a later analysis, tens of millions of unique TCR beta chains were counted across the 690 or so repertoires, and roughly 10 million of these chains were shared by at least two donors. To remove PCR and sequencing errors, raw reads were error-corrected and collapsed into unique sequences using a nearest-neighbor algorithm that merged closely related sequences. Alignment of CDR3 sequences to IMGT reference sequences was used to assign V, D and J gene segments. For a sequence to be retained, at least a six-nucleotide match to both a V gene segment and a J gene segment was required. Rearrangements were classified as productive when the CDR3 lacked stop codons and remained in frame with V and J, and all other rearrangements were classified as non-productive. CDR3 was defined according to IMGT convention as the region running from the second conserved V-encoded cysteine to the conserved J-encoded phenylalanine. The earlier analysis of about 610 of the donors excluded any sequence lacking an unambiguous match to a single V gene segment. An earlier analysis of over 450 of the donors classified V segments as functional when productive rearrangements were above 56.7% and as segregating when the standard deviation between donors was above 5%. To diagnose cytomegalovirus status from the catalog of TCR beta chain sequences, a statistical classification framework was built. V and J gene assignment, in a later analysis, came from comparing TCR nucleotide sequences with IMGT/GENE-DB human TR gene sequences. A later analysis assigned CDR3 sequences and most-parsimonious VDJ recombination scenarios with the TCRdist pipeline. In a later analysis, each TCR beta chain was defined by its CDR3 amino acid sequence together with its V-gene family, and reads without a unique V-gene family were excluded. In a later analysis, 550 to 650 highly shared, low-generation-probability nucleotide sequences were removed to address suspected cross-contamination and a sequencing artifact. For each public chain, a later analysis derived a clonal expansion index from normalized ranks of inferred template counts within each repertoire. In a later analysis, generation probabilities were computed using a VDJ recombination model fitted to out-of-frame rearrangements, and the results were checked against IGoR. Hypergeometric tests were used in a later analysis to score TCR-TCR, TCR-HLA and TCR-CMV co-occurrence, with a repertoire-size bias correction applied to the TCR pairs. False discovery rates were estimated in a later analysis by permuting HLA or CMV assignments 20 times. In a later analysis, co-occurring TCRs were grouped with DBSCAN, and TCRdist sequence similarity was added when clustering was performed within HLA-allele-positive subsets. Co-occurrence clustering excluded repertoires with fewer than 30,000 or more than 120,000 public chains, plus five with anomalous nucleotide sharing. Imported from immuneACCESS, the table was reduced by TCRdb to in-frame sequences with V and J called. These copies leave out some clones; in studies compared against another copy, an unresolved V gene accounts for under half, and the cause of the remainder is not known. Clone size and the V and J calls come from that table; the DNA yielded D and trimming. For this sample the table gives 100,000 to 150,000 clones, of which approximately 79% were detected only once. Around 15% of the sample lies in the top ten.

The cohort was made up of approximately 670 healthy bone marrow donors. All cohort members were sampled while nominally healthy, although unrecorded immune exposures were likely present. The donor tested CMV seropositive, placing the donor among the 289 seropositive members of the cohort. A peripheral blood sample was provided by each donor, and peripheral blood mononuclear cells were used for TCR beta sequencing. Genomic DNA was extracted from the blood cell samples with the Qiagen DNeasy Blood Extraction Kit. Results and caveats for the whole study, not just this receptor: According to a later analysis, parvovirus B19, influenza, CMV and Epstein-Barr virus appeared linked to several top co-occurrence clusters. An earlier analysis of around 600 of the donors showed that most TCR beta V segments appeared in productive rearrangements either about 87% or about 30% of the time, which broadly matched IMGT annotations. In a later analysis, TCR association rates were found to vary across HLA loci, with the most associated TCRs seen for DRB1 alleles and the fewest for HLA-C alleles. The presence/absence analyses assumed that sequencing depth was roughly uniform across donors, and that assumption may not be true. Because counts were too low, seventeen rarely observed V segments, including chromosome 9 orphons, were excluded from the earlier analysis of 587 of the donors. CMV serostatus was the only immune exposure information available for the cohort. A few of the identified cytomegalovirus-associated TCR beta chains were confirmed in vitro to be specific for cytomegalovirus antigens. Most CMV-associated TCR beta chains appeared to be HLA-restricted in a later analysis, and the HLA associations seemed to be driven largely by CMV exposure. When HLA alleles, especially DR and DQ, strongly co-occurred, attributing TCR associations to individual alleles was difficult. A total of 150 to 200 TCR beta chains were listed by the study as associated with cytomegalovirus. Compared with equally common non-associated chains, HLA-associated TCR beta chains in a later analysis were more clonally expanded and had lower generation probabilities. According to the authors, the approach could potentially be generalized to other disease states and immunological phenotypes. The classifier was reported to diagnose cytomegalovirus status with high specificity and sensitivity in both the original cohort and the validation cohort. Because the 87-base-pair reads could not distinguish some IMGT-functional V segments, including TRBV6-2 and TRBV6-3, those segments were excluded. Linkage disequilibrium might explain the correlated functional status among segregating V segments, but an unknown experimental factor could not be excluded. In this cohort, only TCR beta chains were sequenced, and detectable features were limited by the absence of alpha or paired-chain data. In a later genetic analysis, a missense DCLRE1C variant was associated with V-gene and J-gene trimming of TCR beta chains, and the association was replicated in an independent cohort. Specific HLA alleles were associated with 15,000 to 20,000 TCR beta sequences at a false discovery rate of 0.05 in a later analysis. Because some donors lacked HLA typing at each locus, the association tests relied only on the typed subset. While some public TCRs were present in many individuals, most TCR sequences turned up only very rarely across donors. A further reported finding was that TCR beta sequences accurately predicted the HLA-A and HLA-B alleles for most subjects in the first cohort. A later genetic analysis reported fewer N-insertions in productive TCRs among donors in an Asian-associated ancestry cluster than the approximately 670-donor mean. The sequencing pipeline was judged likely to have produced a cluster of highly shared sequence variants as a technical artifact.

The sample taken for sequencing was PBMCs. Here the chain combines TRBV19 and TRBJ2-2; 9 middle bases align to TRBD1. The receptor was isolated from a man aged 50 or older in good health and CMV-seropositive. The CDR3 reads CASSMDRYLRGQGNTGELFF. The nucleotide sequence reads TGTGCCAGTAGTATGGATCGCTACTTGCGGGGACAGGGAAACACCGGGGAGCTGTTTTTT.